This record concerns one T cell receptor (beta chain) sequence. These data come from a study of blood T cell repertoires in COVID-19. Study as a whole: Sites across the United States, Italy and Spain contributed samples from acute and convalescent COVID-19.

CDR1 is SGHNT and CDR2 is YYREEE in the germline V gene (reference sequence). The V and J ends lost 0 bases and 4 bases, in that order; junction bases with no gene match: 10. The CDR3 is 17 residues long. Authors' data handling: Using reference gene primer amplification, nucleated cell counts were estimated. Produced via immunoSEQ multiplex PCR; TCRdb's table is partial and in-frame only. V and J calls and clone size are as listed in that table; D and trimming were resolved from the DNA. The profile shows roughly 360,000 clones, around 83% of them singletons. The chain uses TRBV5-4 and TRBJ2-1, with 7 bases fitting TRBD1. The clonotype originates from a woman between 45 and 65 years old who had recovered from COVID-19. Sequenced material: PBMCs or T cells enriched from blood (not recorded which). CDR3 nucleotides: TGTGCCAGCAGCTTGGGGGGCCCAGGGGGTTTATACAATGAGCAGTTCTTC. Amino acid sequence: CASSLGGPGGLYNEQFF.